This T cell receptor (beta chain) derives from a study of blood T cell repertoires in COVID-19. The protocol was immunoSEQ multiplex PCR, while the TCRdb copy is restricted to in-frame clones and leaves out a portion. In the table there are 45,000 to 65,000 clones, about 89% of which are singletons. This receptor was identified in a human donor in a cohort sampled during active COVID-19. The sample was peripheral blood.

The CDR3 region is CAWSLQGAEAFF. In DNA, the CDR3 is TGTGCCTGGAGCCTACAGGGAGCCGAAGCTTTCTTT. This chain joins TRBV30 and TRBJ1-1; D is perhaps TRBD1 (6 bases). V shed 3 bases and J shed 8 bases, with 13 bases lying between them. The CDR3 totals 12 residues. The V gene's germline CDR1 is GTSNPN and CDR2 SVGIG (reference sequence).